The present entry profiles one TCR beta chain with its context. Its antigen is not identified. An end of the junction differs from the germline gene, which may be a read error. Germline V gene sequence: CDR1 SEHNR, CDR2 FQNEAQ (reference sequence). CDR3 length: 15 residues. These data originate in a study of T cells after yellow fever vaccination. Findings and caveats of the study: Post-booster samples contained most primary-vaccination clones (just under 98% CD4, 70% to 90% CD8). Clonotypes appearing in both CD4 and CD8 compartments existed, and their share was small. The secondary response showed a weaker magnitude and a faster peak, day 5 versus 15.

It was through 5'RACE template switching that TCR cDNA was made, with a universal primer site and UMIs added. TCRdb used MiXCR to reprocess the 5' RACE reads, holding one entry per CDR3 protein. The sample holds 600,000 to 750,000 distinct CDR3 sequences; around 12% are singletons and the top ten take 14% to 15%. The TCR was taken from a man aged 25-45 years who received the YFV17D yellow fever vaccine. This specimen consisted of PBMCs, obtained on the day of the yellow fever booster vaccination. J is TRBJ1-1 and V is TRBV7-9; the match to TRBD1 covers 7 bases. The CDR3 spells CANSLRDSSNTEAFF. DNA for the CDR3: TGTGCCAACAGCTTACGGGACAGCTCGAACACTGAAGCTTTCTTT.